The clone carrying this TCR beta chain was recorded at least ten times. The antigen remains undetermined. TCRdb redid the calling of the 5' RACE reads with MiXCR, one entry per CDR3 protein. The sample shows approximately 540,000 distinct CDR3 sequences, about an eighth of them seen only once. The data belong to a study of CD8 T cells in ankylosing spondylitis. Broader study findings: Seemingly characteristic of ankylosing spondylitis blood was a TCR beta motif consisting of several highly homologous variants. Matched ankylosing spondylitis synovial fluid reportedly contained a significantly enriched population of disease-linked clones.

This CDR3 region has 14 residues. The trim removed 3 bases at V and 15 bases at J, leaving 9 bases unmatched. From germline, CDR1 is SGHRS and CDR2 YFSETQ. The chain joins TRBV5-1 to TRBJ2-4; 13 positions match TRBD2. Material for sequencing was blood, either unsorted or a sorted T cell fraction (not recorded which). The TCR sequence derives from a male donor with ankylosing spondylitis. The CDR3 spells CASSSGTSGVRAYF. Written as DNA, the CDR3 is TGCGCCAGCAGCTCCGGGACTAGCGGGGTTAGGGCGTACTTC.